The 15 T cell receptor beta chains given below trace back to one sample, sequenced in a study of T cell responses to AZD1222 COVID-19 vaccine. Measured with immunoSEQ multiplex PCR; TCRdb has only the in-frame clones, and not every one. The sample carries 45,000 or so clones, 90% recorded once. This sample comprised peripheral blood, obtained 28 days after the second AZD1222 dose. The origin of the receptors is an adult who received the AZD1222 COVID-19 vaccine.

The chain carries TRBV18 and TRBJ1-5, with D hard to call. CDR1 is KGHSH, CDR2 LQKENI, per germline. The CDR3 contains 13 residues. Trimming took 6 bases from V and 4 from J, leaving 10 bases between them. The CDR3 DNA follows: TGTGCCAGCTCCCCTTCGGGAAATCAGCCCCAGCATTTT. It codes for CASSPSGNQPQHF.

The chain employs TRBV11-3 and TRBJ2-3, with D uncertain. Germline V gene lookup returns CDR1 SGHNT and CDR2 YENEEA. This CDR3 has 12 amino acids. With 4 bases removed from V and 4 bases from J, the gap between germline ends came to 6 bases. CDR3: CASSSDSDTQYF. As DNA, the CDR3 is TGTGCCAGCAGCTCTGACTCAGATACGCAGTATTTT.

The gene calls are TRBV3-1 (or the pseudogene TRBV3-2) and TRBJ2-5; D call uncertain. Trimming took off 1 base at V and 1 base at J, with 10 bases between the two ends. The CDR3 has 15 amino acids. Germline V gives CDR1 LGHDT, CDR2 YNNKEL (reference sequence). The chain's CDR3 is CASSQGLGFQETQYF. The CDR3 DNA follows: TGTGCCAGCAGCCAAGGGCTGGGGTTCCAAGAGACCCAGTACTTC.

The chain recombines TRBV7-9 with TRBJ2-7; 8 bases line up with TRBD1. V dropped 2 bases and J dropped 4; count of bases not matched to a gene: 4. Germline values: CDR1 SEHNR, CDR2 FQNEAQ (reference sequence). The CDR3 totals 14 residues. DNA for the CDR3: TGTGCCAGCAGCTTACCTCAGGGGGCTTACGAGCAGTACTTC. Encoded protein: CASSLPQGAYEQYF.

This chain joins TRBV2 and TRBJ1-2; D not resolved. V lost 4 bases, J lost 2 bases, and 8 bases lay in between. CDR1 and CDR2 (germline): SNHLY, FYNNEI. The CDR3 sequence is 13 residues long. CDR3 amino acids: CASSARANYGYTF. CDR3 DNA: TGTGCCAGCAGTGCCCGGGCCAACTATGGCTACACCTTC.

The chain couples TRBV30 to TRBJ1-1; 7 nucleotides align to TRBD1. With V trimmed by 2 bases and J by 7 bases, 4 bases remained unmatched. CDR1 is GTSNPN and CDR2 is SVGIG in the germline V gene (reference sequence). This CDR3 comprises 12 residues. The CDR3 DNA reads TGTGCCTGGAGTTACCGGGACAGTGAAGCTTTCTTT. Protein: CAWSYRDSEAFF. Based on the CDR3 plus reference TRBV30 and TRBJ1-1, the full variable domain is SQTIHQWPATLVQPVGSPLSLECTVEGTSNPNLYWYRQAAGRGLQLLFYSVGIGQISSEVPQNLSASRPQDRQFILSSKKLLLSDSGFYLCAWSYRDSEAFFGQGTRLTVV.

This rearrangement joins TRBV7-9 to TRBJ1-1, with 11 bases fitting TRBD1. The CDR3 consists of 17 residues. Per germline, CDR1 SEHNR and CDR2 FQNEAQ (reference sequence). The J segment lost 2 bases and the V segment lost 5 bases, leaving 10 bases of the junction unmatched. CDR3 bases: TGTGCCAGCAGCAGCCGGGACAGGGGGGGATCAAACACTGAAGCTTTCTTT. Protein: CASSSRDRGGSNTEAFF.

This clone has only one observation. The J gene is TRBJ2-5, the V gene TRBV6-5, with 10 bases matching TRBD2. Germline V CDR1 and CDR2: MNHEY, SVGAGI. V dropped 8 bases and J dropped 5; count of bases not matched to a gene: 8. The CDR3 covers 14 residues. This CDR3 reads CASSSGGPGETQYF. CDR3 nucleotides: TGTGCCAGCTCTAGCGGGGGCCCCGGGGAGACCCAGTACTTC.

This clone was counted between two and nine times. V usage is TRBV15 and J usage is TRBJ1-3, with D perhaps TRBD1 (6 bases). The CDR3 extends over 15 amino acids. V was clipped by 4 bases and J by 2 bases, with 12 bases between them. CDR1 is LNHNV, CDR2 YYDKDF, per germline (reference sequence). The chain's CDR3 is CATSNLGAPGNTIYF. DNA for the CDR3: TGTGCCACCAGCAACTTGGGGGCGCCTGGAAACACCATATATTTT.

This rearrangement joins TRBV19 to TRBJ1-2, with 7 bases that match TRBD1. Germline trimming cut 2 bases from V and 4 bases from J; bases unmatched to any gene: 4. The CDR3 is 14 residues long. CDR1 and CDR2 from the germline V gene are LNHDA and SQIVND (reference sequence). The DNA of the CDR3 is TGTGCCAGTAGTATAACAGGGGCGTCCTATGGCTACACCTTC. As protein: CASSITGASYGYTF. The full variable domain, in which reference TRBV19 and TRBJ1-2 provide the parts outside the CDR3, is DGGITQSPKYLFRKEGQNVTLSCEQNLNHDAMYWYRQDPGQGLRLIYYSQIVNDFQKGDIAEGYSVSREKKESFPLTVTSAQKNPTAFYLCASSITGASYGYTFGSGTRLTVV.

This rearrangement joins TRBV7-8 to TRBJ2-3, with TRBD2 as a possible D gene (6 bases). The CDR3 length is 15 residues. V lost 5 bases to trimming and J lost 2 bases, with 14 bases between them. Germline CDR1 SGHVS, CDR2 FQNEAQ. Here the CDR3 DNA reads TGTGCCAGCAGCGCCAAGGGACTGCTCACAGATACGCAGTATTTT. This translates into CASSAKGLLTDTQYF.

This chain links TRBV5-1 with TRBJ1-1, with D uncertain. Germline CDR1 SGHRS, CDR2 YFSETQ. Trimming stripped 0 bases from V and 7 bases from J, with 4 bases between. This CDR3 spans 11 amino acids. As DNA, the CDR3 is TGCGCCAGCAGCTTGGCCGGTGAAGCTTTCTTT. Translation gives CASSLAGEAFF.

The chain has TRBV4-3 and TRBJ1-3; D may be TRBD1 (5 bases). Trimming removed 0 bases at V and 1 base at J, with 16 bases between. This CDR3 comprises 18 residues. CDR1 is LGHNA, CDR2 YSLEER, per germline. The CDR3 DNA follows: TGCGCCAGCAGCCAAGACAAGGAAGGGGCCTGGTCTGGAAACACCATATATTTT. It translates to CASSQDKEGAWSGNTIYF.

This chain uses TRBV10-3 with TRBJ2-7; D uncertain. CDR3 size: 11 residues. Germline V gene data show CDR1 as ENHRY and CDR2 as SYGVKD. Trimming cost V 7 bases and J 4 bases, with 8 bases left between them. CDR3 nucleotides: TGTGCCATCAAAGGCGTATACGAGCAGTACTTC. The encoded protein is CAIKGVYEQYF.

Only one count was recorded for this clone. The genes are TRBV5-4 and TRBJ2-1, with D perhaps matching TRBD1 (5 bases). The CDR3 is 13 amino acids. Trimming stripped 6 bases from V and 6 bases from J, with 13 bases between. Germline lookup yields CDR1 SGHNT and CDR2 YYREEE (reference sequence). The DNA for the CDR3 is TGTGCCAGCATCCAGGGTTCTGCCAATGAGCAGTTCTTC. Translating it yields CASIQGSANEQFF.